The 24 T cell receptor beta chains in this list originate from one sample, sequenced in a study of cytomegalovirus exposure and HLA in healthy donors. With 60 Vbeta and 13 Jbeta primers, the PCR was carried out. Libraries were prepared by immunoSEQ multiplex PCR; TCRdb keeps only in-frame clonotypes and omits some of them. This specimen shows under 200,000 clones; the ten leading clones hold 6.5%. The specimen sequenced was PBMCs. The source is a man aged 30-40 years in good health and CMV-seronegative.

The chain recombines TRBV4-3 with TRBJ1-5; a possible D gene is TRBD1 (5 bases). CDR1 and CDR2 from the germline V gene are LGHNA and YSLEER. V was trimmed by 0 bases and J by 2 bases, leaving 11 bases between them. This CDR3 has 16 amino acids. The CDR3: CASSQDRTGRNQPQHF. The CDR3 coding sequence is TGCGCCAGCAGCCAAGATCGAACAGGCCGCAATCAGCCCCAGCATTTT.

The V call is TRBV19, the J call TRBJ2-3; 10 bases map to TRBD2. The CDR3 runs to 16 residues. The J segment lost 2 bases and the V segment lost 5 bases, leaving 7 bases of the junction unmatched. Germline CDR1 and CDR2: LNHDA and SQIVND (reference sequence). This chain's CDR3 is CASSGGSGGATDTQYF. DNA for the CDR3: TGTGCCAGTAGTGGGGGGAGCGGGGGGGCCACAGATACGCAGTATTTT.

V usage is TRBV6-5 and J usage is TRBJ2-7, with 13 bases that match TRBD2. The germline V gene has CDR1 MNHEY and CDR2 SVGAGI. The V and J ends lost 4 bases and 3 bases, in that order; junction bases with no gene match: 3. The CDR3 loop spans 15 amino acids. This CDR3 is CASSSGTSGNYEQYF. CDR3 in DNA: TGTGCCAGCAGTTCCGGGACTAGCGGGAACTACGAGCAGTACTTC.

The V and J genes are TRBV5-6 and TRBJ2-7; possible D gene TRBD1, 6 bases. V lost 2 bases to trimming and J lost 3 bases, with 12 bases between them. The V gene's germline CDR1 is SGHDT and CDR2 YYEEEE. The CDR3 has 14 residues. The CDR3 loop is CASSFWGRDYEQYF. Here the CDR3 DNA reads TGTGCCAGCAGCTTCTGGGGGCGAGACTACGAGCAGTACTTC.

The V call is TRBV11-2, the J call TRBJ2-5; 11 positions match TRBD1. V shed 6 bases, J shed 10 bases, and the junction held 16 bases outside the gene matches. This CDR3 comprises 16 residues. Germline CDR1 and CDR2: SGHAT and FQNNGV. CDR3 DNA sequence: TGTGCCAGCAGATCCCCTCGAGGACAGGGGGCGAGGAACCAGTACTTC. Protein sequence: CASRSPRGQGARNQYF. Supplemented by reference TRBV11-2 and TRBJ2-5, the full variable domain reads EAGVAQSPRYKIIEKRQSVAFWCNPISGHATLYWYQQILGQGPKLLIQFQNNGVVDDSQLPKDRFSAERLKGVDSTLKIQPAKLEDSAVYLCASRSPRGQGARNQYFGPGTRLLVL.

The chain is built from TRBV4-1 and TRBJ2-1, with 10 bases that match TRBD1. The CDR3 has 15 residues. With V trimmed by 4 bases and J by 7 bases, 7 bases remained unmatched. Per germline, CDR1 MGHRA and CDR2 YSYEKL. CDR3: CASSPGTGAGNEQFF. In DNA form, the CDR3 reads TGCGCCAGCAGCCCCGGGACAGGGGCTGGGAATGAGCAGTTCTTC.

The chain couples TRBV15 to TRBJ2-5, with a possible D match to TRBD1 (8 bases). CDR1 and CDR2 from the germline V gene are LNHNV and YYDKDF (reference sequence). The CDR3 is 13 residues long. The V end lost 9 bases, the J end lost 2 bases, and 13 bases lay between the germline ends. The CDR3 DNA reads TGTGCCACTAAACAGGGGGGGCAAGAGACCCAGTACTTC. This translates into CATKQGGQETQYF.

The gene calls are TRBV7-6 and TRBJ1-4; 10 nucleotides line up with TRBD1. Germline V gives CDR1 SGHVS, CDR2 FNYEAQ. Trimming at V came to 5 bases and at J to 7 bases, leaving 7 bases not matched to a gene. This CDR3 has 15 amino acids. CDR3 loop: CASSVGTGVAEKLFF. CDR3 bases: TGTGCCAGCAGCGTCGGGACAGGGGTGGCTGAAAAACTGTTTTTT.

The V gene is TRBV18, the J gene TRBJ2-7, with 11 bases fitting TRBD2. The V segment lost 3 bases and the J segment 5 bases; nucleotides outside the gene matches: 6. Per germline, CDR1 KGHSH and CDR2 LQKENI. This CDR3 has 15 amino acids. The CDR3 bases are TGTGCCAGCTCACCGGCGCTAGCGGGAGGCCACGAGCAGTACTTC. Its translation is CASSPALAGGHEQYF.

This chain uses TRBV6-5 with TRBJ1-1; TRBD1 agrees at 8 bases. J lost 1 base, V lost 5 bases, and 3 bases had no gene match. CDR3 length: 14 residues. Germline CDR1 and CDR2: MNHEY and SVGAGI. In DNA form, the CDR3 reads TGTGCCAGCAGTCAACAGGGGGGGAACACTGAAGCTTTCTTT. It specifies CASSQQGGNTEAFF.

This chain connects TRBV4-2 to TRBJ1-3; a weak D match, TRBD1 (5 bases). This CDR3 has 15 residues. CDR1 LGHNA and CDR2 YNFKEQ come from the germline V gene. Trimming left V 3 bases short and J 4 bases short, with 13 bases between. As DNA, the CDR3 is TGTGCCAGCAGCCAGTTGCGAACAGGAGGAAACACCATATATTTT. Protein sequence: CASSQLRTGGNTIYF.

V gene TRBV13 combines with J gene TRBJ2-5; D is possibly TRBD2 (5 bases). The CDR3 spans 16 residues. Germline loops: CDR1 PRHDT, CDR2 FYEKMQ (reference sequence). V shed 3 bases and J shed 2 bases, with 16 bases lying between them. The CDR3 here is CASSFPRRRGQETQYF. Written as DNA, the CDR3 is TGTGCCAGCAGCTTCCCCCGCCGGAGAGGGCAAGAGACCCAGTACTTC. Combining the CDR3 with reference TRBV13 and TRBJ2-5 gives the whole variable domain AAGVIQSPRHLIKEKRETATLKCYPIPRHDTVYWYQQGPGQDPQFLISFYEKMQSDKGSIPDRFSAQQFSDYHSELNMSSLELGDSALYFCASSFPRRRGQETQYFGPGTRLLVL.

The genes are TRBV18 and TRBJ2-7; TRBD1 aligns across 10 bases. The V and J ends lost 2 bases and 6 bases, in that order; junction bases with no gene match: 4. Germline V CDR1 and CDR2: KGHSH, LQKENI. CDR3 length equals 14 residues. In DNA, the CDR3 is TGTGCCAGCTCACCAGGGACAGGGGAGGTCGAGCAGTACTTC. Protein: CASSPGTGEVEQYF.

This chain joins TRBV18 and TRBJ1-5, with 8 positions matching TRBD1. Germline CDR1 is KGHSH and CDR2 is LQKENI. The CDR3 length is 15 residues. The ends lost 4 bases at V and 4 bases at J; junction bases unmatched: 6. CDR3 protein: CASSQRQGKNQPQHF. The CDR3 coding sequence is TGTGCCAGCTCACAAAGACAGGGGAAAAATCAGCCCCAGCATTTT. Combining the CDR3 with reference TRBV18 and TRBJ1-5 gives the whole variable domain NAGVMQNPRHLVRRRGQEARLRCSPMKGHSHVYWYRQLPEEGLKFMVYLQKENIIDESGMPKERFSAEFPKEGPSILRIQQVVRGDSAAYFCASSQRQGKNQPQHFGDGTRLSIL.

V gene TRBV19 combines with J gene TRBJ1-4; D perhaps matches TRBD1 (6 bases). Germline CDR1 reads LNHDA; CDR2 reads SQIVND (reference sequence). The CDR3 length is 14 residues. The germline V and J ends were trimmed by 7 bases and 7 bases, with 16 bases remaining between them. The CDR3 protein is CASMVQGSSEKLFF. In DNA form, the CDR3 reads TGTGCCAGTATGGTCCAGGGGAGTAGTGAAAAACTGTTTTTT.

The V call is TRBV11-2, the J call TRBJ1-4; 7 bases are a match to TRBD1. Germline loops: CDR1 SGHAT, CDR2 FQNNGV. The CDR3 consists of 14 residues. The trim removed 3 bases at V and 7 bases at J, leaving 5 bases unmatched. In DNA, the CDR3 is TGTGCCAGCAGCTTTAGACAGGGAGGTGAAAAACTGTTTTTT. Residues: CASSFRQGGEKLFF.

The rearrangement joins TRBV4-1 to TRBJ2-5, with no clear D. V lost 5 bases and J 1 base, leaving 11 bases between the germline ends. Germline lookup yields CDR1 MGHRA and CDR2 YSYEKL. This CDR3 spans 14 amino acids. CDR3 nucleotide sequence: TGCGCCAGCAGCATACTGGTTAGCCAAGAGACCCAGTACTTC. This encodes CASSILVSQETQYF.

The CDR3, as DNA: TGTGCCAGCAGCTTAGGGGGGAGGTTGTCCTACGAGCAGTACTTC. Protein sequence: CASSLGGRLSYEQYF. The chain joins TRBV7-2 to TRBJ2-7, with TRBD2 as a possible D gene (6 bases). This CDR3 contains 15 residues. The germline V gene encodes CDR1 SGHTA and CDR2 FQGNSA. With 1 base removed from V and 1 base from J, the gap between germline ends came to 11 bases.

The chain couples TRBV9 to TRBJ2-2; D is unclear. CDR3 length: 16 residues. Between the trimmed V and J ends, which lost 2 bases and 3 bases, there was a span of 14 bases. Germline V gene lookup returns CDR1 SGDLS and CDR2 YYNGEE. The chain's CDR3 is CASSVSLAADTGELFF. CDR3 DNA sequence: TGTGCCAGCAGCGTCTCACTGGCGGCGGACACCGGGGAGCTGTTTTTT.

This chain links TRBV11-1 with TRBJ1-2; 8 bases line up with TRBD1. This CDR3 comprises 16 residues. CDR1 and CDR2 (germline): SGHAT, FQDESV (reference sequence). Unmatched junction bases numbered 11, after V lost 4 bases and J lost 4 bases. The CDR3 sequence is CASSSTDRGWSYGYTF. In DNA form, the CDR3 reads TGTGCCAGCAGCTCGACCGACAGGGGATGGAGCTATGGCTACACCTTC.

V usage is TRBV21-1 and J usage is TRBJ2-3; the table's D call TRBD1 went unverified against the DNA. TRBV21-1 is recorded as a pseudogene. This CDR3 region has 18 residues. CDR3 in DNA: TGTGCCAGCAGCAAAGAGGCCCAGGAGGGGGCGGGCACAGATACGCAGTATTTT. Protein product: CASSKEAQEGAGTDTQYF.

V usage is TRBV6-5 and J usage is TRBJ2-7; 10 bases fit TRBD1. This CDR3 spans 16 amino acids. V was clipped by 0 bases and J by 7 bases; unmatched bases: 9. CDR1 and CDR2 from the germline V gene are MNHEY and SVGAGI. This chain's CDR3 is CASSYSAPGQGLEQYF. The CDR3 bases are TGTGCCAGCAGTTACTCTGCTCCGGGACAGGGGTTAGAGCAGTACTTC.

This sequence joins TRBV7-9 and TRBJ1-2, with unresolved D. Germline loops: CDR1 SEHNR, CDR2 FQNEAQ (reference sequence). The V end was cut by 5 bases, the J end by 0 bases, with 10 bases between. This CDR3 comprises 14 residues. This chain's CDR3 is CASSALGSNYGYTF. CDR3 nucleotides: TGTGCCAGCAGCGCCCTAGGTTCTAACTATGGCTACACCTTC.

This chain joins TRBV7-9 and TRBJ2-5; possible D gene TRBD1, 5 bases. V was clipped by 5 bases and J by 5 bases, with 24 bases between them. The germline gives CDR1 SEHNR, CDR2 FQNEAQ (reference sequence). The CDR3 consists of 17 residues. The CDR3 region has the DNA TGTGCCAGCAGCCGCAATCCGGACACAATAATGGGGGAGACCCAGTACTTC. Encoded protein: CASSRNPDTIMGETQYF.